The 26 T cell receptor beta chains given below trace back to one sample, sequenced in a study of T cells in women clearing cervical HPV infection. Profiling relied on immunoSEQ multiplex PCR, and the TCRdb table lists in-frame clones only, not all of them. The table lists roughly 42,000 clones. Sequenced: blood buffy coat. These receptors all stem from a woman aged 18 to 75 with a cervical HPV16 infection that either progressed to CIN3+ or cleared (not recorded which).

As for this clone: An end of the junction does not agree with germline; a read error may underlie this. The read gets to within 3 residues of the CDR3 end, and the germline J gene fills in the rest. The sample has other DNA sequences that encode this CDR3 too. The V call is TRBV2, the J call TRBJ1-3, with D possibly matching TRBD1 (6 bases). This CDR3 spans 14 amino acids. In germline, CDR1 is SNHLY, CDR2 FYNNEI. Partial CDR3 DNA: TGTGCCAGCAGTGCAGGGGCGACCCCAAACACG. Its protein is CASSAGATPNT. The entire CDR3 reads CASSAGATPNTIYF.

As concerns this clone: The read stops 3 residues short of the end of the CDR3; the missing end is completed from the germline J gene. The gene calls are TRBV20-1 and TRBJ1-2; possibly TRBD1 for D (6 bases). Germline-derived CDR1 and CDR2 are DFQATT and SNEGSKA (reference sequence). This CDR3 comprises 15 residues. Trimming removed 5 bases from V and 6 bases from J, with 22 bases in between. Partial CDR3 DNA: TGCAGTGCTCAGGGGAGCAGGGCAAGATGGAATGGC. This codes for CSAQGSRARWNG. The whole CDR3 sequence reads CSAQGSRARWNGYTF.

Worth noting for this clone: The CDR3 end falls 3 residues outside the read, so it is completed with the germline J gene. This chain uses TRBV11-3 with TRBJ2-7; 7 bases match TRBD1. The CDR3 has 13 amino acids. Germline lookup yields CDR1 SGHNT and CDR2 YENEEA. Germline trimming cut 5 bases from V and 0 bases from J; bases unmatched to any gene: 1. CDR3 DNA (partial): TGTGCCAGCAGCCCAGGGGGCTCCTACGAG. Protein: CASSPGGSYE. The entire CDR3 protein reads CASSPGGSYEQYF.

CDR3 amino acids: CAWRQGTQPQYF. The covered CDR3 bases are TGTGCCTGGAGACAGGGGACCCAGCCG. This chain joins TRBV30 and TRBJ2-3; 7 bases fit TRBD1. From the germline J gene comes the end of the CDR3, since the read stops 3 residues before it. Germline V CDR1 and CDR2: GTSNPN, SVGIG (reference sequence). The CDR3 consists of 12 residues.

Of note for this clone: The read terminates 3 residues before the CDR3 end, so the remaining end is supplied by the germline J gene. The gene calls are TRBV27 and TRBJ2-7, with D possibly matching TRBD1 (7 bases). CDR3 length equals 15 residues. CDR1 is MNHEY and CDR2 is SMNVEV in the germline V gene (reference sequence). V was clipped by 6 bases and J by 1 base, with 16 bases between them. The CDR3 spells CASSWRGTVSYEQYF. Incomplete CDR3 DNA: TGTGCCAGCAGCTGGAGGGGGACAGTTTCCTACGAG.

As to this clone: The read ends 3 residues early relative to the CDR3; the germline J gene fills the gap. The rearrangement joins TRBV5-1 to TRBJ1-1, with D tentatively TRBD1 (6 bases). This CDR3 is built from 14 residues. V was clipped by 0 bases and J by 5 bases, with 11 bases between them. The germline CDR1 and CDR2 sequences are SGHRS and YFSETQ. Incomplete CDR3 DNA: TGCGCCAGCAGCTTGGTGGGGGCGCGGACTGAA. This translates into CASSLVGARTE. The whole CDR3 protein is CASSLVGARTEAFF.

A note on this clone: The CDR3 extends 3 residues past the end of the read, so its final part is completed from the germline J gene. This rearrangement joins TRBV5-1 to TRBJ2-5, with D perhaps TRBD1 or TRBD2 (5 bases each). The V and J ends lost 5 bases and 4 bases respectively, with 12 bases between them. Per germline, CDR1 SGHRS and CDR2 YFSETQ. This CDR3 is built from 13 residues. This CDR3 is CASSRERGETQYF. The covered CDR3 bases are TGCGCCAGCAGTCGCGAGAGGGGAGAGACC.

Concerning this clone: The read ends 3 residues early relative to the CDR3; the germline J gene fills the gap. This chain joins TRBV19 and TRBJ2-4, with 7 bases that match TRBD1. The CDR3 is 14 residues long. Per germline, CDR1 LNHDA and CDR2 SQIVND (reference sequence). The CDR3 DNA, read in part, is TGTGCCAGTAGTACTTGGGACAGTACGTATGGT. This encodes CASSTWDSTYG. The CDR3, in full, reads CASSTWDSTYGQYF. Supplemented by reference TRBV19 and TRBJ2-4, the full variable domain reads DGGITQSPKYLFRKEGQNVTLSCEQNLNHDAMYWYRQDPGQGLRLIYYSQIVNDFQKGDIAEGYSVSREKKESFPLTVTSAQKNPTAFYLCASSTWDSTYGQYFGAGTRLSVL.

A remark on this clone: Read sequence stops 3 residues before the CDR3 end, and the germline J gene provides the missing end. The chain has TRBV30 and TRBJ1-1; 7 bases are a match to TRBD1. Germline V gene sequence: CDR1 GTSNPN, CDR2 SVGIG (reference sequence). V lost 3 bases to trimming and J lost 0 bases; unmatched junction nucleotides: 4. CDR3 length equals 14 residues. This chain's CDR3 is CAWSRDSMNTEAFF. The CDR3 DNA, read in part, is TGTGCCTGGAGCCGGGACAGCATGAACACTGAA.

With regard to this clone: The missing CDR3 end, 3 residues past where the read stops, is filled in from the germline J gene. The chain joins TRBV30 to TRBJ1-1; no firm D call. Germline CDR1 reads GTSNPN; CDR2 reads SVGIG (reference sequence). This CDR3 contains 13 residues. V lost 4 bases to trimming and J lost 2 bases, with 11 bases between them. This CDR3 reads CAWNRRLNTEAFF. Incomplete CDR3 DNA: TGTGCCTGGAATCGAAGGCTCAACACTGAA.

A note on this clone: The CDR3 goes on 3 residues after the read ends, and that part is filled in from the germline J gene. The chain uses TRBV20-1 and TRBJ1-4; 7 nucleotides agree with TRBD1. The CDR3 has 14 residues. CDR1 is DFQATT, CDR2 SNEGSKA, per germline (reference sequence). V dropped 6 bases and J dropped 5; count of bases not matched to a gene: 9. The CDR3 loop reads CSARPGQRNEKLFF. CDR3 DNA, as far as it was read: TGCAGTGCCCGGCCGGGACAGAGGAATGAAAAA.

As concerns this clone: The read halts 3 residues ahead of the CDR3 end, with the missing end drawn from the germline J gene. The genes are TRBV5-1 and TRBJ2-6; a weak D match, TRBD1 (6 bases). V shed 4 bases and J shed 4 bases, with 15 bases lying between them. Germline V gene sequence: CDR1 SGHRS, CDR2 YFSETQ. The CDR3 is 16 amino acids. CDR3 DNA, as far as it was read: TGCGCCAGCAGCCTATACAGGGTGGACGGGGCCAACGTC. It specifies CASSLYRVDGANV. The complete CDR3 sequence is CASSLYRVDGANVLTF.

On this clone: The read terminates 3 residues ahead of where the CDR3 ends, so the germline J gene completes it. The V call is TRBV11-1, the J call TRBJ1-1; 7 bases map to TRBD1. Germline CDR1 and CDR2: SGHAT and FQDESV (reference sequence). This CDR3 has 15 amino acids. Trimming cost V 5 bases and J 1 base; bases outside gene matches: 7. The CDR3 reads CASSERTGGNTEAFF. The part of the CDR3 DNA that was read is TGTGCCAGCAGCGAGCGGACAGGAGGGAACACTGAA.

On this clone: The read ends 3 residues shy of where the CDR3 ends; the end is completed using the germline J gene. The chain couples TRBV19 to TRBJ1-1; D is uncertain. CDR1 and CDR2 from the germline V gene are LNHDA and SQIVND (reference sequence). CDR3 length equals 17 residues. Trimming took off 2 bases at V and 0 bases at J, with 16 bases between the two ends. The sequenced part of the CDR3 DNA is TGTGCCAGTAGTATAATTTCGGCGGTGAGATTGAACACTGAA. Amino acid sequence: CASSIISAVRLNTE. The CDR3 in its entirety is CASSIISAVRLNTEAFF.

The CDR3 sequence: CASSEGGGRSPLHF. The part of the CDR3 DNA that was read is TGTGCCAGCAGTGAGGGAGGGGGAAGGTCACCC. This chain connects TRBV2 to TRBJ1-6; possible D gene TRBD1, 6 bases. With the read ending 3 residues before the CDR3 end, the germline J gene is used to fill in that end. The germline CDR1 and CDR2 sequences are SNHLY and FYNNEI. Trimming removed 3 bases from V and 10 bases from J, with 13 bases in between. The CDR3 covers 14 residues.

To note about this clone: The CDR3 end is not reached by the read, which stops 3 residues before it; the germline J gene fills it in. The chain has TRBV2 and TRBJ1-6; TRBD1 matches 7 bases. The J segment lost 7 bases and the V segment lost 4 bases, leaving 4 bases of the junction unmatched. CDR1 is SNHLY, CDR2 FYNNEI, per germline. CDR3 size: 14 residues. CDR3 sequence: CASSAQGKNSPLHF. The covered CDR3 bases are TGTGCCAGCAGTGCACAGGGGAAGAATTCACCC.

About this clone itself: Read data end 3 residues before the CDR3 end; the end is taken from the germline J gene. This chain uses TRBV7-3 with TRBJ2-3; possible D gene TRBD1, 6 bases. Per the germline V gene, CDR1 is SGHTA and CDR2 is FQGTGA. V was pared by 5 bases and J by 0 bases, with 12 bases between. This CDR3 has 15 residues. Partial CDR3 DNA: TGTGCCAGCAGCCCCCAGGGACACAGCACAGATACG. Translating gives CASSPQGHSTDT. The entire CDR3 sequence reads CASSPQGHSTDTQYF.

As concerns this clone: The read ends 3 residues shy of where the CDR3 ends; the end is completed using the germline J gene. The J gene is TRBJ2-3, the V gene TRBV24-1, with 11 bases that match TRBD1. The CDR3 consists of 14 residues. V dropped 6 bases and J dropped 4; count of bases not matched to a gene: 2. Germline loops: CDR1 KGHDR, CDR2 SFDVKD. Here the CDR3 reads CATSLGQGADTQYF. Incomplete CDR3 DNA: TGTGCCACCAGTTTGGGACAGGGGGCAGATACG.

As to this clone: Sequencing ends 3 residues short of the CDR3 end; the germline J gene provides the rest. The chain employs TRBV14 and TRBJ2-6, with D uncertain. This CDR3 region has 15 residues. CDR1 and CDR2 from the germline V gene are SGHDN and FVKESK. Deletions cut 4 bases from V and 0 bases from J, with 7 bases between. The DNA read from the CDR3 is TGTGCCAGCAGCCTAGGCGGCTCTGGGGCCAACGTC. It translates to CASSLGGSGANV. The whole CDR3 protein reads CASSLGGSGANVLTF.

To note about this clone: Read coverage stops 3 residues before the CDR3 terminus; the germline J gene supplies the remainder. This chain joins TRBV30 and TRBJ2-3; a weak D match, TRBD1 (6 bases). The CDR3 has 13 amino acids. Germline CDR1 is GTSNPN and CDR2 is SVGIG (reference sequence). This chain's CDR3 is CAWSSGQIQPQYF. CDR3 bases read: TGTGCCTGGAGTAGCGGACAGATTCAGCCG.

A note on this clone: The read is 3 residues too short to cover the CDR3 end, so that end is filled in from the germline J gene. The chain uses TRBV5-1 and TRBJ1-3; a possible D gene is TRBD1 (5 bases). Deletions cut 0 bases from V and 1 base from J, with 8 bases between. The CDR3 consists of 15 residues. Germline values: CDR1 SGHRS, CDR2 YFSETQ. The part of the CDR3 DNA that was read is TGCGCCAGCAGCTTGGCATGGACATCTGGAAACACC. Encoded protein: CASSLAWTSGNT. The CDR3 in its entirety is CASSLAWTSGNTIYF.

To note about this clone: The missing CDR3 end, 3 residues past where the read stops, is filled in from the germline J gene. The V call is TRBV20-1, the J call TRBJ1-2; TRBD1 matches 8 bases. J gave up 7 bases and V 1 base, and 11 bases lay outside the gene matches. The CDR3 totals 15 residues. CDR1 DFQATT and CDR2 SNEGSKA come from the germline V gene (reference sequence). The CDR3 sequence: CSARAPGQGGSGYTF. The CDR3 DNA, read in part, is TGCAGTGCTAGAGCTCCTGGACAGGGAGGAAGTGGC.

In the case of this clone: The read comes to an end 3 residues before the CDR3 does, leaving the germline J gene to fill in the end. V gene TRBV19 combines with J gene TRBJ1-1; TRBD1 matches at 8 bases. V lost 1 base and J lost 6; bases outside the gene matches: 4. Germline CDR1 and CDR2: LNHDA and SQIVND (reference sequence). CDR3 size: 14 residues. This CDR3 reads CASSIGQGAPEAFF. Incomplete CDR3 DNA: TGTGCCAGTAGTATAGGGCAGGGGGCACCTGAA.

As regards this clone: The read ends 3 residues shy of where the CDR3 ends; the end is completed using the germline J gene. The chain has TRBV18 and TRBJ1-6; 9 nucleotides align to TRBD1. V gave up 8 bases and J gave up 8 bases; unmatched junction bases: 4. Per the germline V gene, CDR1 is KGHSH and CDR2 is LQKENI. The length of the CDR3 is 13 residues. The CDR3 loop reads CASPGQGDSPLHF. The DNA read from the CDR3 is TGTGCCAGCCCGGGACAGGGCGATTCACCC.

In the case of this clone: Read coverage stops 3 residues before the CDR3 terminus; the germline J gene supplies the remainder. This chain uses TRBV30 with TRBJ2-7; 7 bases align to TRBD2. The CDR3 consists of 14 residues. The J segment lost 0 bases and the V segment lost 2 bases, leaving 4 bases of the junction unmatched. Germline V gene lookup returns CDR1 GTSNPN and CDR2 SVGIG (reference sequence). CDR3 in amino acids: CAWSPGGGSYEQYF. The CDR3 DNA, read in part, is TGTGCCTGGAGTCCTGGCGGGGGCTCCTACGAG.

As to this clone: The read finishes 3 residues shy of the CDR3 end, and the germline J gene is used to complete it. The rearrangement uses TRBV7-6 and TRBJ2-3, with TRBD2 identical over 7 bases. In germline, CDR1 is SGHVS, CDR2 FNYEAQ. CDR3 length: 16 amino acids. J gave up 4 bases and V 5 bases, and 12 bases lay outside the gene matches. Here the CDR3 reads CASSRPPSGVPDTQYF. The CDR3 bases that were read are TGTGCCAGCAGCAGACCACCCAGCGGGGTGCCAGATACG.